The clone carrying this TCR beta chain appeared a few times. These data come from a study of blood T cell repertoires in COVID-19. Study as a whole: The samples span acute and convalescent COVID-19 from the United States, Italy and Spain. PBMCs, B-cell-depleted T cells, or T cells were the source of the cDNA or gDNA that made up the material.

This table comes from immunoSEQ multiplex PCR, and its TCRdb copy is limited to in-frame clones, with some not included. The table has 120,000 or so clones, 86% seen once. V gave up 8 bases and J gave up 2 bases, with 9 bases separating them. The CDR3 covers 12 residues. Germline V lookup: CDR1 LNHDA, CDR2 SQIVND (reference sequence). This clonotype was obtained from a man aged 35 to 55 with acute or convalescent COVID-19. The chain has TRBV19 and TRBJ2-5; maybe TRBD2 (6 bases). Sequenced input: peripheral blood. CDR3 nucleotide sequence: TGTGCCAGTGAGGGGACTCAAGAGACCCAGTACTTC. It encodes CASEGTQETQYF.